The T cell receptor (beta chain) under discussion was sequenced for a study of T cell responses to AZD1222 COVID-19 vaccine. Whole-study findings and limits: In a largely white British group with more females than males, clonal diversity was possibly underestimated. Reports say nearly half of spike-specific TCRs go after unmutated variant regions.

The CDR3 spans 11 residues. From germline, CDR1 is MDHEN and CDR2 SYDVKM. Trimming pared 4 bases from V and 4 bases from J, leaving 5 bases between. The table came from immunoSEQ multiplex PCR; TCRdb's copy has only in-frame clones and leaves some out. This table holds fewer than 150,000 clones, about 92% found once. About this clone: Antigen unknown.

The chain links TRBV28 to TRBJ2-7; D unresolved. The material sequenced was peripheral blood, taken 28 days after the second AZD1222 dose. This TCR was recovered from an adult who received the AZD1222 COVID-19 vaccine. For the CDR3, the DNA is TGTGCCAGCAGTTCGCCATACGAGCAGTACTTC. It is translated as CASSSPYEQYF. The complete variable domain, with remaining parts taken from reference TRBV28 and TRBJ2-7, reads DVKVTQSSRYLVKRTGEKVFLECVQDMDHENMFWYRQDPGLGLRLIYFSYDVKMKEKGDIPEGYSVSREKKERFSLILESASTNQTSMYLCASSSPYEQYFGPGTRLTVT.